Listed below are T cell receptor beta chains from one sample, sequenced in a study of blood T cell repertoires in COVID-19. TCRdb keeps only in-frame clones here, not all; method: immunoSEQ multiplex PCR. The sample consists of 200,000 to 250,000 clones, approximately 86% of them appearing once. The sequencing sample was made of peripheral blood. These receptors originate from a woman aged 30 to 39 with COVID-19, enrolled during active disease. Both conserved end residues are part of each CDR3. A D gene is named only where the DNA matches it firmly. Where a row states a size, it is once, few, many or the class of an expanded clone; other rows omit it.

clone_size: once
j_call: TRBJ2-7
d_call: NA
v_call: TRBV5-6
cdr3_aa: CASSRGGMRGSYEQYF
cdr3_nt: TGTGCCAGCAGCCGGGGTGGGATGCGGGGCTCCTACGAGCAGTACTTC

clone_size: NA
j_call: TRBJ2-7
d_call: NA
v_call: TRBV5-4
cdr3_aa: CASSLATLGQQGQYF
cdr3_nt: TGTGCCAGCAGCTTGGCAACTCTAGGACAGCAGGGGCAGTACTTC

clone_size: NA
j_call: TRBJ2-1
d_call: TRBD2
v_call: TRBV6-2/TRBV6-3
cdr3_aa: CASSYREGRYNEQFF
cdr3_nt: TGTGCCAGCAGTTACCGGGAGGGCCGATACAATGAGCAGTTCTTC

clone_size: NA
j_call: TRBJ1-6
d_call: TRBD1
v_call: TRBV18
cdr3_aa: CASSPTVDRDNSPLHF
cdr3_nt: TGTGCCAGCTCACCCACCGTGGACAGGGATAATTCACCCCTCCACTTT

clone_size: NA
j_call: TRBJ2-3
d_call: TRBD2
v_call: TRBV4-2
cdr3_aa: CASSQHLPSGERGGDTQYF
cdr3_nt: TGTGCCAGCAGCCAACACCTCCCTAGCGGGGAAAGAGGGGGAGATACGCAGTATTTT

clone_size: few
j_call: TRBJ1-4
d_call: TRBD1
v_call: TRBV18
cdr3_aa: CASSPLMDRGVEKLFF
cdr3_nt: TGTGCCAGCTCACCACTGATGGACAGGGGGGTTGAAAAACTGTTTTTT

clone_size: once
j_call: TRBJ1-2
d_call: NA
v_call: TRBV5-3
cdr3_aa: CARSLALGYTF
cdr3_nt: TGTGCCAGAAGCTTGGCACTCGGTTACACCTTC

clone_size: NA
j_call: TRBJ2-1
d_call: NA
v_call: TRBV7-3
cdr3_aa: CASSPSSSRVGNEQFF
cdr3_nt: TGTGCCAGCAGCCCATCTAGCTCCCGGGTGGGAAATGAGCAGTTCTTC

clone_size: few
j_call: TRBJ2-3
d_call: NA
v_call: TRBV28
cdr3_aa: CASSRPPTITSTDTQYF
cdr3_nt: TGTGCCAGCAGCCGACCCCCAACTATCACTAGCACAGATACGCAGTATTTT

clone_size: NA
j_call: TRBJ1-1
d_call: NA
v_call: TRBV5-4
cdr3_aa: CASSFGRWDTEAFF
cdr3_nt: TGTGCCAGCAGCTTCGGCAGGTGGGACACTGAAGCTTTCTTT

clone_size: NA
j_call: TRBJ2-7
d_call: TRBD2
v_call: TRBV27
cdr3_aa: CASSSELMRGSSYEQYF
cdr3_nt: TGTGCCAGCAGTTCAGAGTTGATGCGGGGGAGCTCCTACGAGCAGTACTTC

clone_size: NA
j_call: TRBJ2-1
d_call: TRBD2
v_call: TRBV11-1
cdr3_aa: CASSFSGSSYNEQFF
cdr3_nt: TGTGCCAGCAGCTTTAGCGGGTCCTCCTACAATGAGCAGTTCTTC

clone_size: NA
j_call: TRBJ1-1
d_call: NA
v_call: TRBV5-4
cdr3_aa: CASSLAGAPEAFF
cdr3_nt: TGTGCCAGCAGCCTGGCAGGGGCTCCTGAAGCTTTCTTT

clone_size: NA
j_call: TRBJ2-1
d_call: NA
v_call: TRBV30
cdr3_aa: CAGAPRGHNEQFF
cdr3_nt: TGTGCCGGGGCGCCGCGAGGGCACAATGAGCAGTTCTTC

clone_size: NA
j_call: TRBJ2-7
d_call: NA
v_call: TRBV5-1
cdr3_aa: CASGRGASTYEQYF
cdr3_nt: TGCGCCAGCGGGAGAGGCGCATCCACCTACGAGCAGTACTTC

clone_size: NA
j_call: TRBJ2-7
d_call: NA
v_call: TRBV27
cdr3_aa: CASSLGSEQYF
cdr3_nt: TGTGCCAGCAGTTTAGGCTCCGAGCAGTACTTC

clone_size: NA
j_call: TRBJ1-3
d_call: NA
v_call: TRBV7-3
cdr3_aa: CASSSGQSGNTIYF
cdr3_nt: TGTGCCAGCAGTTCAGGCCAATCTGGAAACACCATATATTTT

clone_size: NA
j_call: TRBJ2-3
d_call: NA
v_call: TRBV4-3
cdr3_aa: CASSQDRTITDTQYF
cdr3_nt: TGCGCCAGCAGCCAAGACAGAACAATCACAGATACGCAGTATTTT

clone_size: NA
j_call: TRBJ2-7
d_call: TRBD2
v_call: TRBV3-1/TRBV3-2
cdr3_aa: CASSQEGLAGPYEQYF
cdr3_nt: TGTGCCAGCAGCCAAGAGGGCCTAGCGGGGCCCTACGAGCAGTACTTC

clone_size: NA
j_call: TRBJ1-2
d_call: TRBD1
v_call: TRBV29-1
cdr3_aa: CSVVDRGGGYTF
cdr3_nt: TGCAGCGTTGTGGACAGGGGTGGTGGCTACACCTTC

clone_size: NA
j_call: TRBJ1-5
d_call: NA
v_call: TRBV4-3
cdr3_aa: CASSLSQGNQPQHF
cdr3_nt: TGCGCCAGCAGCCTTAGCCAGGGGAATCAGCCCCAGCATTTT

clone_size: many
j_call: TRBJ2-3
d_call: TRBD1
v_call: TRBV10-2
cdr3_aa: CASSERGRTDTQYF
cdr3_nt: TGCGCCAGCAGTGAAAGGGGGCGCACAGATACGCAGTATTTT

clone_size: once
j_call: TRBJ2-3
d_call: NA
v_call: TRBV7-2
cdr3_aa: CASSLAGATDTQYF
cdr3_nt: TGTGCCAGCAGCTTAGCGGGAGCAACAGATACGCAGTATTTT

clone_size: NA
j_call: TRBJ2-3
d_call: TRBD2
v_call: TRBV4-2
cdr3_aa: CASSQDPSGSDTQYF
cdr3_nt: TGTGCCAGCAGCCAAGACCCTAGCGGCTCAGATACGCAGTATTTT

clone_size: medium-sized
j_call: TRBJ2-7
d_call: NA
v_call: TRBV28
cdr3_aa: CASSSLPGTNEQYF
cdr3_nt: TGTGCCAGCAGTTCCTTACCCGGGACAAACGAGCAGTACTTC

clone_size: NA
j_call: TRBJ2-3
d_call: TRBD2
v_call: TRBV2
cdr3_aa: CASVRGLAETLFTDTQYF
cdr3_nt: TGTGCCAGCGTAAGAGGACTAGCGGAGACATTATTCACAGATACGCAGTATTTT

clone_size: NA
j_call: TRBJ1-6
d_call: TRBD1
v_call: TRBV5-8
cdr3_aa: CASSLGTGPQSPLHF
cdr3_nt: TGTGCCAGCAGCTTGGGGACAGGGCCCCAGTCACCCCTCCACTTT

clone_size: NA
j_call: TRBJ2-4
d_call: NA
v_call: TRBV16
cdr3_aa: CASRPGRGRGNIQYF
cdr3_nt: TGTGCCAGCAGACCTGGACGGGGTCGGGGTAACATTCAGTACTTC

clone_size: NA
j_call: TRBJ1-2
d_call: NA
v_call: TRBV2
cdr3_aa: CASSVGGQTSDYTF
cdr3_nt: TGTGCCAGCAGTGTCGGCGGACAGACAAGTGACTACACCTTC

clone_size: NA
j_call: TRBJ2-5
d_call: TRBD1
v_call: TRBV9
cdr3_aa: CASSPWDRGETQYF
cdr3_nt: TGTGCCAGCAGCCCATGGGACAGGGGCGAGACCCAGTACTTC

clone_size: once
j_call: TRBJ2-3
d_call: NA
v_call: TRBV5-1
cdr3_aa: CASSLTPGSTDTQYF
cdr3_nt: TGCGCCAGCAGCTTGACCCCAGGGAGCACAGATACGCAGTATTTT

clone_size: NA
j_call: TRBJ2-3
d_call: TRBD2
v_call: TRBV30
cdr3_aa: CAWAVGGRPSTQYF
cdr3_nt: TGTGCCTGGGCCGTCGGGGGGAGGCCCAGTACGCAGTATTTT

clone_size: NA
j_call: TRBJ2-3
d_call: TRBD1
v_call: TRBV19
cdr3_aa: CASTNWRTGDTQYF
cdr3_nt: TGTGCCAGTACCAACTGGAGGACAGGGGATACGCAGTATTTT